The 31 T cell receptor beta chains presented below share a single source sample, sequenced in a study of blood T cell repertoires in COVID-19. Generated by immunoSEQ multiplex PCR, the TCRdb table keeps only in-frame clones and is missing some. Of 300,000 to 350,000 clones in the sample, about 87% were seen once. The material sequenced was peripheral blood. Receptors originate from a young woman with COVID-19, enrolled during active disease.

The rearrangement uses TRBV5-5 and TRBJ1-4; D may be TRBD1 (5 bases). Trimming stripped 2 bases from V and 5 bases from J, with 10 bases between. Germline V lookup: CDR1 SGHKS, CDR2 YYEKEE (reference sequence). This CDR3 is built from 14 residues. The CDR3: CASSFDSSNEKLFF. DNA of the CDR3: TGTGCCAGCAGCTTCGACAGTTCCAATGAAAAACTGTTTTTT.

The J gene is TRBJ2-7, the V gene TRBV30, with 7 bases identical to TRBD1. Germline V gene lookup returns CDR1 GTSNPN and CDR2 SVGIG (reference sequence). This CDR3 contains 18 residues. V dropped 0 bases and J dropped 0; count of bases not matched to a gene: 14. For the CDR3, the DNA is TGTGCCTGGAGTGTAAAGCTAGGGGGCGCCCAGAGCTCCTACGAGCAGTACTTC. Residues: CAWSVKLGGAQSSYEQYF.

The V and J genes are TRBV7-2 and TRBJ1-5; TRBD1 is a possible D gene (5 bases). V was clipped by 3 bases and J by 0 bases, with 9 bases between them. The CDR3 is 15 amino acids. Germline loops: CDR1 SGHTA, CDR2 FQGNSA. CDR3: CASSLWQGSNQPQHF. The CDR3, as DNA: TGTGCCAGCAGCTTGTGGCAGGGTAGCAATCAGCCCCAGCATTTT.

This clone was detected once. This rearrangement joins TRBV19 to TRBJ1-5; 7 bases are shared with TRBD1. Germline values: CDR1 LNHDA, CDR2 SQIVND (reference sequence). CDR3 length: 15 amino acids. Trimming cost V 4 bases and J 4 bases; bases outside gene matches: 7. The chain's CDR3 is CASSNRAGGNQPQHF. The CDR3, as DNA: TGTGCCAGTAGTAATCGGGCAGGGGGTAATCAGCCCCAGCATTTT. Combining the CDR3 with reference TRBV19 and TRBJ1-5 gives the whole variable domain DGGITQSPKYLFRKEGQNVTLSCEQNLNHDAMYWYRQDPGQGLRLIYYSQIVNDFQKGDIAEGYSVSREKKESFPLTVTSAQKNPTAFYLCASSNRAGGNQPQHFGDGTRLSIL.

The chain links TRBV10-1 to TRBJ2-1; TRBD2 is a possible D gene (7 bases). The CDR3 consists of 14 residues. The V gene's germline CDR1 is WNHNN and CDR2 SYGVQD (reference sequence). V lost 6 bases, J lost 6 bases, and 15 bases lay in between. This chain's CDR3 is CASSIGGPSNEQFF. The DNA of the CDR3 is TGCGCCAGCAGCATCGGGGGGCCGAGCAATGAGCAGTTCTTC.

The chain uses TRBV19 and TRBJ1-3; 8 bases agree with TRBD1. Per the germline V gene, CDR1 is LNHDA and CDR2 is SQIVND (reference sequence). This CDR3 has 13 residues. The V and J ends lost 10 bases and 4 bases, in that order; junction bases with no gene match: 6. The CDR3 nucleotides read TGTGCCACACGGCGGACAGGGGGAAACACCATATATTTT. Translating gives CATRRTGGNTIYF.

This chain joins TRBV6-2 or TRBV6-3 and TRBJ2-5; 7 nucleotides match TRBD1. CDR1 and CDR2 (germline): MNHEY, SVGEGT. The CDR3 is made up of 15 amino acids. V gave up 6 bases and J gave up 4 bases; unmatched junction bases: 11. The CDR3 region has the DNA TGTGCCAGCAGCCTCAGGGGGAATTCATTAGAGACCCAGTACTTC. Amino acids: CASSLRGNSLETQYF.

The genes are TRBV27 and TRBJ1-3, with unresolved D. The CDR3 extends over 14 amino acids. V lost 3 bases and J 4 bases, leaving 10 bases between the germline ends. The V gene's germline CDR1 is MNHEY and CDR2 SMNVEV (reference sequence). This chain's CDR3 is CASSLTRSGNTIYF. CDR3 sequence (DNA): TGTGCCAGCAGTTTGACGCGGAGCGGAAACACCATATATTTT.

V gene TRBV5-1 combines with J gene TRBJ2-1; D is possibly TRBD2 (6 bases). This CDR3 region has 18 residues. The ends were cut back, 2 bases at V and 9 bases at J, with 27 bases in the middle. Germline assignment: CDR1 SGHRS and CDR2 YFSETQ. CDR3 amino acids: CASSLFRSADPNGSEQFF. CDR3 coding DNA: TGCGCCAGCAGCTTATTCCGCTCCGCGGACCCAAACGGGAGTGAGCAGTTCTTC.

This chain's CDR3 is CASSQDSWWGTDYNEQFF. The CDR3 region has the DNA TGTGCCAGCAGCCAAGACTCCTGGTGGGGGACAGACTACAATGAGCAGTTCTTC. This sequence joins TRBV3-1 (or the pseudogene TRBV3-2) and TRBJ2-1; 7 nucleotides match TRBD1. The CDR3 length is 18 residues. Per the germline V gene, CDR1 is LGHDT and CDR2 is YNNKEL (reference sequence). The J segment lost 3 bases and the V segment lost 0 bases, leaving 11 bases of the junction unmatched.

This clone was recorded a few times. J is TRBJ1-5 and V is TRBV7-8; 9 bases match TRBD1. This CDR3 is built from 16 residues. Germline values: CDR1 SGHVS, CDR2 FQNEAQ. V lost 2 bases, J lost 6 bases, and 8 bases stayed unmatched. The CDR3 DNA reads as TGTGCCAGCAGCTTAACTAGGACAGGGGCACGTCAGCCCCAGCATTTT. Encoded protein: CASSLTRTGARQPQHF.

This clone was counted a single time. The V call is TRBV14, the J call TRBJ1-1; 8 nucleotides match TRBD1. V lost 1 base and J lost 5; bases outside the gene matches: 9. This CDR3 comprises 16 residues. Germline CDR1 SGHDN, CDR2 FVKESK. This CDR3 is CASSQVVQGVRTEAFF. The CDR3 DNA is TGTGCCAGCAGCCAAGTTGTACAGGGGGTGAGGACTGAAGCTTTCTTT.

This chain uses TRBV7-8 with TRBJ2-6; D is unresolved. V lost 7 bases, J lost 0 bases, and 19 bases lay in between. The CDR3 length is 18 residues. Germline V gene sequence: CDR1 SGHVS, CDR2 FQNEAQ. In nucleotides, the CDR3 is TGTGCCAGCATCGAGGATGCAGTCTCAAGCTCTGGGGCCAACGTCCTGACTTTC. This codes for CASIEDAVSSSGANVLTF.

The chain links TRBV2 to TRBJ2-3, with TRBD1 matching 8 bases. The junction had 13 bases not matched to a gene; V was cut back by 6 bases and J by 11 bases. From germline, CDR1 is SNHLY and CDR2 FYNNEI. The CDR3 totals 14 residues. In DNA, the CDR3 is TGTGCCAGCAGGGGACAGGACTCCCCGTGGGGGCAGTATTTT. Residues: CASRGQDSPWGQYF.

This sequence joins TRBV6-6 and TRBJ2-2; D ambiguous. The CDR3 loop spans 15 amino acids. Germline lookup yields CDR1 MNHNY and CDR2 SVGAGI (reference sequence). V was trimmed by 4 bases and J by 0 bases, leaving 9 bases between them. CDR3 nucleotides: TGTGCCAGCAGTTCTACGACTGCGAACACCGGGGAGCTGTTTTTT. Amino acids: CASSSTTANTGELFF.

The chain links TRBV4-3 to TRBJ2-1; TRBD1 matches 10 bases. CDR1 LGHNA and CDR2 YSLEER come from the germline V gene. This CDR3 region has 16 residues. J was trimmed by 9 bases and V by 4 bases; bases with no gene match: 12. In nucleotides, the CDR3 is TGCGCCAGCAGCCGAGCCGGGACAGGGGAACCTGTTGAGCAGTTCTTC. This translates into CASSRAGTGEPVEQFF.

About this clone itself: The junction shows a germline mismatch at one end, possibly a read error. The rearrangement uses TRBV6-5 and TRBJ1-2; D gene unclear. CDR3 length: 15 amino acids. CDR1 is MNHEY and CDR2 is SVGAGI in the germline V gene. The CDR3 nucleotides read TGTGCAAGCACTCCCACCGTAGCCCCCCGGAATGGCTACACCTTC. It codes for CASTPTVAPRNGYTF.

This chain joins TRBV6-6 and TRBJ2-2; TRBD2 might be the D (7 bases). Germline CDR1 and CDR2: MNHNY and SVGAGI (reference sequence). The CDR3 totals 12 residues. V lost 6 bases and J lost 11, with 13 bases in between. The CDR3 protein is CASSFGGPELFF. The CDR3 DNA follows: TGTGCCAGCAGCTTCGGGGGGCCTGAGCTGTTTTTT.

The chain is built from TRBV9 and TRBJ1-6; possible D gene TRBD1, 6 bases. The CDR3 consists of 13 residues. Trimming stripped 4 bases from V and 10 bases from J, with 12 bases between. In germline, CDR1 is SGDLS, CDR2 YYNGEE. CDR3: CASSQTGQSPLHF. In DNA, the CDR3 is TGTGCCAGCAGCCAAACTGGACAGTCACCCCTCCACTTT.

The rearrangement links TRBV5-1 to TRBJ2-7, with 7 bases identical to TRBD2. Per germline, CDR1 SGHRS and CDR2 YFSETQ. J gave up 3 bases and V 4 bases, and 4 bases lay outside the gene matches. The CDR3 has 13 residues. CDR3 protein: CASSPGGFYEQYF. As DNA, the CDR3 is TGCGCCAGCAGCCCCGGGGGGTTCTACGAGCAGTACTTC.

The gene calls are TRBV7-3 and TRBJ2-7, with D possibly being TRBD1 (5 bases). The length of the CDR3 is 14 residues. In germline, CDR1 is SGHTA, CDR2 FQGTGA. Trimming took 2 bases from V and 3 from J, leaving 11 bases between them. The CDR3 sequence is CASSLDGRDYEQYF. CDR3 sequence (DNA): TGTGCCAGCAGCTTAGACGGCAGGGACTACGAGCAGTACTTC.

V gene TRBV5-1 combines with J gene TRBJ1-2; D unresolved. This CDR3 comprises 11 residues. V was trimmed by 0 bases and J by 7 bases, leaving 4 bases between them. The germline gives CDR1 SGHRS, CDR2 YFSETQ. CDR3 amino acids: CASSLGVGYTF. DNA of the CDR3: TGCGCCAGCAGCTTGGGAGTTGGCTACACCTTC.

The chain has TRBV10-3 and TRBJ1-1; TRBD1 might be the D (5 bases). Trimming took 0 bases from V and 9 from J, leaving 14 bases between them. The CDR3 contains 14 residues. Germline CDR1 and CDR2: ENHRY and SYGVKD. The DNA for the CDR3 is TGTGCCATCAGTGAGTCTACGGGACTCCCCAAAGCTTTCTTT. As protein: CAISESTGLPKAFF.

The rearrangement links TRBV15 to TRBJ1-4; TRBD1 agrees at 7 bases. Losses at the gene ends were 6 bases for V and 2 bases for J; bases not matched to a gene: 6. This CDR3 is built from 15 residues. Germline assignment: CDR1 LNHNV and CDR2 YYDKDF (reference sequence). This CDR3 is CATRGGRVTNEKLFF. DNA for the CDR3: TGTGCCACCAGAGGGGGCAGGGTCACTAATGAAAAACTGTTTTTT.

The chain is built from TRBV19 and TRBJ1-1; D perhaps matches TRBD1 (6 bases). V was trimmed by 8 bases and J by 5 bases, leaving 15 bases between them. The CDR3 is 13 amino acids. Germline V gene lookup returns CDR1 LNHDA and CDR2 SQIVND (reference sequence). The CDR3 bases are TGTGCCAGTCTTGGCCAGGGGCAAACTGAAGCTTTCTTT. It yields the protein CASLGQGQTEAFF. The full variable domain, completed using reference TRBV19 and TRBJ1-1, is DGGITQSPKYLFRKEGQNVTLSCEQNLNHDAMYWYRQDPGQGLRLIYYSQIVNDFQKGDIAEGYSVSREKKESFPLTVTSAQKNPTAFYLCASLGQGQTEAFFGQGTRLTVV.

This chain links TRBV5-6 with TRBJ1-2, with TRBD1 matching over 11 bases. Trimming took 4 bases from V and 6 from J; bases not matched to a gene: 5. Germline assignment: CDR1 SGHDT and CDR2 YYEEEE. This CDR3 is built from 14 residues. CDR3 in amino acids: CASSQGTGGDGYTF. CDR3 bases: TGTGCCAGCAGCCAGGGGACAGGGGGTGATGGCTACACCTTC.

The chain links TRBV5-1 to TRBJ2-2; TRBD2 aligns across 12 bases. V shed 7 bases and J 0 bases; nucleotides not matched to a gene: 16. This CDR3 region has 20 residues. CDR1 is SGHRS and CDR2 is YFSETQ in the germline V gene. The CDR3 sequence: CASQLLTSGGTKANTGELFF. CDR3 bases: TGCGCCAGCCAACTCCTAACTAGCGGGGGGACAAAAGCGAACACCGGGGAGCTGTTTTTT.

The V gene is TRBV2, the J gene TRBJ2-5; TRBD2 is a possible D gene (6 bases). Per germline, CDR1 SNHLY and CDR2 FYNNEI. Trimming removed 5 bases from V and 2 bases from J, with 15 bases in between. The CDR3 contains 15 residues. In nucleotides, the CDR3 is TGTGCCAGCAGTCCTCGGGGGATCAGGCAAGAGACCCAGTACTTC. It is translated as CASSPRGIRQETQYF.

The J gene is TRBJ1-5, the V gene TRBV27, with TRBD1 matching over 9 bases. Trimming removed 5 bases from V and 0 bases from J; junction bases left unmatched: 5. There are 16 residues in the CDR3. In germline, CDR1 is MNHEY, CDR2 SMNVEV (reference sequence). CDR3 sequence: CASSPLDRGSNQPQHF. In DNA form, the CDR3 reads TGTGCCAGCAGTCCTCTGGACAGGGGTAGCAATCAGCCCCAGCATTTT.

The chain has TRBV6-4 and TRBJ1-3; TRBD1 matches at 8 bases. The CDR3 is 13 amino acids. The trim removed 0 bases at V and 11 bases at J, leaving 3 bases unmatched. The V gene's germline CDR1 is MRHNA and CDR2 SNTAGT. As DNA, the CDR3 is TGTGCCAGCAGTGACTCGACGGACAGGGCCATATATTTT. This translates into CASSDSTDRAIYF.

The chain combines TRBV7-3 with TRBJ1-1; D unclear. CDR1 is SGHTA, CDR2 FQGTGA, per germline. V was clipped by 1 base and J by 7 bases, with 16 bases between them. The CDR3 sequence is 15 residues long. The CDR3 DNA reads TGTGCCAGCAGCTTAATGCCCTCCCAAGCCCATGAAGCTTTCTTT. Residues: CASSLMPSQAHEAFF.